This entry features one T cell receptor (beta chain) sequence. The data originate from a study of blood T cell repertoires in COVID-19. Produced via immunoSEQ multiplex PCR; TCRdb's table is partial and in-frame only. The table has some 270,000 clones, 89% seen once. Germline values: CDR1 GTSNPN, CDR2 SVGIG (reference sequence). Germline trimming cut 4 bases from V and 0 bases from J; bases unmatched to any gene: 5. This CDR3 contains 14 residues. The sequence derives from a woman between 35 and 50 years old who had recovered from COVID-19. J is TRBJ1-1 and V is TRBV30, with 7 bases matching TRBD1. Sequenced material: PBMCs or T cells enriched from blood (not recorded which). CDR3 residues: CAWTRGLLNTEAFF. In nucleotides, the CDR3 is TGTGCCTGGACAAGGGGGCTATTGAACACTGAAGCTTTCTTT.